Listed below are T cell receptor beta chains from one sample, sequenced in a study of blood T cells in healthy people across ages. Via MiXCR, TCRdb re-called the 5' RACE reads, giving one row per CDR3 protein. The table shows about 1.6 million distinct CDR3 sequences, with 30% to 35% occurring only once. Material: blood. These receptor sequences come from a woman in her thirties in good health. The conserved cysteine and the conserved F or W are not part of the CDR3 here. The D gene is left open where the match is weak.

d_call	cdr3_length	v_call	j_call	cdr3_aa
NA	12	TRBV5-1	TRBJ1-1	ASSWGEDNTEAF
NA	13	TRBV6-1	TRBJ2-1	ASSEAGVAYNEQF
TRBD2	14	TRBV12-3/TRBV12-4	TRBJ2-5	ASSTTRTSGGETQY
TRBD1	10	TRBV20-1	TRBJ1-2	SAGQGIGGYT
TRBD1	13	TRBV3-1	TRBJ2-2	ASSDDRAITGELF
TRBD2	11	TRBV20-1	TRBJ2-1	GTSGRPLAERF
TRBD2	13	TRBV6-1	TRBJ2-7	ASSEFASGYYEQY
NA	15	TRBV13	TRBJ2-1	ASSSPLALGAYNEQF
NA	12	TRBV6-1	TRBJ2-2	ASSGIPNTGELF
TRBD1	13	TRBV27	TRBJ2-1	ASVDRDRGHNEQF
TRBD1	10	TRBV20-1	TRBJ2-5	SARQGTETQY
TRBD1	18	TRBV7-9	TRBJ2-7	ASTPRRGVGTGTGEYEQY
TRBD2	14	TRBV5-1	TRBJ2-3	ASSLEAGGSTDTQY
NA	12	TRBV30	TRBJ2-2	AWRGHRRTGELF
TRBD1	14	TRBV6-5	TRBJ1-2	ASSYHLGQGIYGYT
NA	16	TRBV7-9	TRBJ2-3	ASSLTRGTGHDTDTQY
TRBD1	14	TRBV28	TRBJ1-5	ASTHGTGQGGQPQH
TRBD1	14	TRBV27	TRBJ2-7	ASSSTKVGDRDEQY
NA	13	TRBV4-1	TRBJ1-5	ASSQGTQNNQPQH
NA	14	TRBV20-1	TRBJ1-6	SARAPNRGDNSPLH
NA	11	TRBV10-1	TRBJ2-3	ASSQNYTDTQY
TRBD2	12	TRBV30	TRBJ2-7	AWTPGGTSYEQY
TRBD1	12	TRBV20-1	TRBJ2-3	SARGTGRADTQY